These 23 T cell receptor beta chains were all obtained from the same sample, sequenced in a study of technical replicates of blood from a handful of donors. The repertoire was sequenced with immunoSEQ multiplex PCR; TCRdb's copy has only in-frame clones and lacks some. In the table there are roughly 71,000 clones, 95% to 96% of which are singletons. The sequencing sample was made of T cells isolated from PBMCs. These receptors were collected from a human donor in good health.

CDR3 residues: CASMSGVGETQYF. CDR3 in DNA: TGTGCCAGCATGTCGGGGGTAGGAGAGACCCAGTACTTC. V is TRBV2 and J is TRBJ2-5; tentatively, D is TRBD2 (6 bases). Germline CDR1 SNHLY, CDR2 FYNNEI. The CDR3 runs 13 residues. Between the trimmed V and J ends, which lost 7 bases and 4 bases, there was a span of 13 bases.

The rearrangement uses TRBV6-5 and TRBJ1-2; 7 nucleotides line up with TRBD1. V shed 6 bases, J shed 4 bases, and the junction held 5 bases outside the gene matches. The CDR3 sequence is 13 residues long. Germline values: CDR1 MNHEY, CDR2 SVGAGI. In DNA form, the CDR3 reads TGTGCCAGCAGGGAACAGGGGCTCTATGGCTACACCTTC. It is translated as CASREQGLYGYTF.

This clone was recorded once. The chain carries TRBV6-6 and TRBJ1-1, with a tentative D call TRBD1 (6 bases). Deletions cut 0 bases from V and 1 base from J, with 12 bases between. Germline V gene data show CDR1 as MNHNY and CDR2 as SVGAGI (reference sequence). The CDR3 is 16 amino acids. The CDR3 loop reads CASSYSARGENTEAFF. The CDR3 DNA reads TGTGCCAGCAGTTACTCGGCCAGGGGTGAGAACACTGAAGCTTTCTTT.

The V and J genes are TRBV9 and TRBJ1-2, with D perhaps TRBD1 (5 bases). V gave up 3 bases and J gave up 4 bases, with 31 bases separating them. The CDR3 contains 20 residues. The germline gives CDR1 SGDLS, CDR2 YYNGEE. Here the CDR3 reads CASSGLMGGTRPVGGYGYTF. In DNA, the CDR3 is TGTGCCAGCAGCGGCTTGATGGGGGGGACGCGTCCGGTCGGCGGCTATGGCTACACCTTC.

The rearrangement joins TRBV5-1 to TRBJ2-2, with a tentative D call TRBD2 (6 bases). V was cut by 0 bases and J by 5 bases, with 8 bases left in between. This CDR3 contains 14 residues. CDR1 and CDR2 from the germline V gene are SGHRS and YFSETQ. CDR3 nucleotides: TGCGCCAGCAGCTTGGATGGAGGGACCGGGGAGCTGTTTTTT. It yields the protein CASSLDGGTGELFF.

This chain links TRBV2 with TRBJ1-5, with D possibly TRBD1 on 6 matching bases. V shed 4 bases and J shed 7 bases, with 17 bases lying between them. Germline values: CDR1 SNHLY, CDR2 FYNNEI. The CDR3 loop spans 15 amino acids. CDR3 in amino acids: CASSGSAGVGQPQHF. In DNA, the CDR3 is TGTGCCAGCAGTGGATCGGCAGGGGTCGGGCAGCCCCAGCATTTT. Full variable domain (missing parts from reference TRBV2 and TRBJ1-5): EPEVTQTPSHQVTQMGQEVILRCVPISNHLYFYWYRQILGQKVEFLVSFYNNEISEKSEIFDDQFSVERPDGSNFTLKIRSTKLEDSAMYFCASSGSAGVGQPQHFGDGTRLSIL.

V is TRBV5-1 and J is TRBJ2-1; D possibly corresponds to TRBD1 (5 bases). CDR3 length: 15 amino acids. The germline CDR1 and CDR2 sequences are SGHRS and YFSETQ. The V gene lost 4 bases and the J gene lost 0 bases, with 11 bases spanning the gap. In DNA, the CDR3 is TGCGCCAGCAGCCCGGACACAAGCTCCTACAATGAGCAGTTCTTC. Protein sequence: CASSPDTSSYNEQFF.

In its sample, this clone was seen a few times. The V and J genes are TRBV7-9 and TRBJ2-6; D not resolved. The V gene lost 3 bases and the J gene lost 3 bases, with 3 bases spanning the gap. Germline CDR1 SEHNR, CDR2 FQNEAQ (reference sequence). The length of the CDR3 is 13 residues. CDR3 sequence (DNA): TGTGCCAGCAGCTTCGGTGGGGCCAACGTCCTGACTTTC. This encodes CASSFGGANVLTF.

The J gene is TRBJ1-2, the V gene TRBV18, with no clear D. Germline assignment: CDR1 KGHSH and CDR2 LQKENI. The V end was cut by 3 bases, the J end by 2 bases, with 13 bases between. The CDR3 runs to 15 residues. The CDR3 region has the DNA TGTGCCAGCTCACCGGATAGATCGACAAACTATGGCTACACCTTC. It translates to CASSPDRSTNYGYTF.

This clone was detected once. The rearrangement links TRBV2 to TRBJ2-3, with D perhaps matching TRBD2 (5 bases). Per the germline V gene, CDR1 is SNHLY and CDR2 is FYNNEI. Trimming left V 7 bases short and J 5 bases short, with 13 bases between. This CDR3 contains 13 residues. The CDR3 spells CASIPAGLDTQYF. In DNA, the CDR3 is TGTGCCAGCATTCCCGCGGGCCTAGATACGCAGTATTTT.

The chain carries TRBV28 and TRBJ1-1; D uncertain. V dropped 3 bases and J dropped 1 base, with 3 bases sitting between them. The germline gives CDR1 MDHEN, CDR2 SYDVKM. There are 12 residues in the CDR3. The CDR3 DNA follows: TGTGCCAGCAGTTTCAGGAACACTGAAGCTTTCTTT. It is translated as CASSFRNTEAFF.

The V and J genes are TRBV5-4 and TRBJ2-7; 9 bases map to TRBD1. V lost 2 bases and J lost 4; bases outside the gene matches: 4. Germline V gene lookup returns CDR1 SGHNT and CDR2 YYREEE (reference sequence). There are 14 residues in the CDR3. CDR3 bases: TGTGCCAGCAGCTTAGGACAGGGGAAGTACGAGCAGTACTTC. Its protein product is CASSLGQGKYEQYF.

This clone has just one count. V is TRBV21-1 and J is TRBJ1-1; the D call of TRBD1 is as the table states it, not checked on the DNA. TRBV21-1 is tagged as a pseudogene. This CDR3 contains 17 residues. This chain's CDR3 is CASSKVVGQEETTEAFF. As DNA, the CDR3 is TGTGCCAGCAGCAAAGTCGTAGGACAGGAGGAGACCACTGAAGCTTTCTTT.

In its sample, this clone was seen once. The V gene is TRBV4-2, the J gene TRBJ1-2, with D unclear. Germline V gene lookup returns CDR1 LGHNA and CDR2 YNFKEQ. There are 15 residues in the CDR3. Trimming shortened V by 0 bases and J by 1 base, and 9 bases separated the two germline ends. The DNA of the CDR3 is TGTGCCAGCAGCCAAGATAAAGCCTATAACTATGGCTACACCTTC. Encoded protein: CASSQDKAYNYGYTF.

For the CDR3, the DNA is TGCGCCAGCAGCTTGGGAGGGACAGGGGACGAAAAACTGTTTTTT. Translating it yields CASSLGGTGDEKLFF. The chain uses TRBV5-1 and TRBJ1-4; 10 bases map to TRBD1. The V gene's germline CDR1 is SGHRS and CDR2 YFSETQ. The CDR3 is 15 amino acids. The V segment lost 0 bases and the J segment 8 bases; nucleotides outside the gene matches: 4. The whole variable domain, remainder taken from reference TRBV5-1 and TRBJ1-4, is KAGVTQTPRYLIKTRGQQVTLSCSPISGHRSVSWYQQTPGQGLQFLFEYFSETQRNKGNFPGRFSGRQFSNSRSEMNVSTLELGDSALYLCASSLGGTGDEKLFFGSGTQLSVL.

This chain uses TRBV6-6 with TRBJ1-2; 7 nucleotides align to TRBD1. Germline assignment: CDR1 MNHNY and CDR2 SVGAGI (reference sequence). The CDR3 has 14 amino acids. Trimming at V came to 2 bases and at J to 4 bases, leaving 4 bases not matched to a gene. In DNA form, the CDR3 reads TGTGCCAGCAGTTACGAGGGGGCCCCCTATGGCTACACCTTC. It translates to CASSYEGAPYGYTF.

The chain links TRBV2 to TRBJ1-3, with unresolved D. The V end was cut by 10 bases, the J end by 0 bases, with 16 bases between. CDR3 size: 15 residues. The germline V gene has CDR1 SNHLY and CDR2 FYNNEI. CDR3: CATKESLSSGNTIYF. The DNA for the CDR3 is TGTGCCACCAAGGAGTCCTTGAGCTCTGGAAACACCATATATTTT.

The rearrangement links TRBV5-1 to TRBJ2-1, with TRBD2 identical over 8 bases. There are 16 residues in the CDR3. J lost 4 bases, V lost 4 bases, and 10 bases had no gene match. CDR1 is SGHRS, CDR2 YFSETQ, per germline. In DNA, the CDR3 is TGCGCCAGCAGCATATCTTTAGCGGGGTCGTACAATGAGCAGTTCTTC. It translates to CASSISLAGSYNEQFF. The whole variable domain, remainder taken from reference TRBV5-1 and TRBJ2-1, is KAGVTQTPRYLIKTRGQQVTLSCSPISGHRSVSWYQQTPGQGLQFLFEYFSETQRNKGNFPGRFSGRQFSNSRSEMNVSTLELGDSALYLCASSISLAGSYNEQFFGPGTRLTVL.

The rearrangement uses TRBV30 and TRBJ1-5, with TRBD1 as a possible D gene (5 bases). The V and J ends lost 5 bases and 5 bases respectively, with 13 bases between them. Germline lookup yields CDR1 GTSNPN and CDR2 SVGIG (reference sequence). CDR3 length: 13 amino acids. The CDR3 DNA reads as TGTGCCTGGGCCTTACAGGCAGATCAGCCCCAGCATTTT. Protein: CAWALQADQPQHF.

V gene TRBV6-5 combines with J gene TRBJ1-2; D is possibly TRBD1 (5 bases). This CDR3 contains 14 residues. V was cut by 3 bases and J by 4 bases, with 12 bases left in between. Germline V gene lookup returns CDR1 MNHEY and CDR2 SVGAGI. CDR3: CASSYGGVSYGYTF. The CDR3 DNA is TGTGCCAGCAGTTATGGGGGGGTTAGCTATGGCTACACCTTC.

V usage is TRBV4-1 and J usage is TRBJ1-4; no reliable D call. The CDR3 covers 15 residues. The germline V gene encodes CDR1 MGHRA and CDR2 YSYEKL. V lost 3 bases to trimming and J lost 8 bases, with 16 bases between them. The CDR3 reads CASSHNRARGEKLFF. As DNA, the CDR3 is TGCGCCAGCAGCCATAACCGGGCCCGCGGGGAAAAACTGTTTTTT.

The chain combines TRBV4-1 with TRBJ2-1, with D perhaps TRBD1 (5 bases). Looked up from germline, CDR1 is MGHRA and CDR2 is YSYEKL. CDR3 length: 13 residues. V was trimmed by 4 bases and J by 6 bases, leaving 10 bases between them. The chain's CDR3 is CASSPHRPNEQFF. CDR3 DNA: TGCGCCAGCAGCCCGCACAGGCCCAATGAGCAGTTCTTC.

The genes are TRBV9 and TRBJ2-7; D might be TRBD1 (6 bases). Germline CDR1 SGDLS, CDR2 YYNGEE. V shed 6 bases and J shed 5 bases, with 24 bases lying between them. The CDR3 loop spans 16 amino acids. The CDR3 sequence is CASKKDAGGFGDEQYF. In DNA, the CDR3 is TGTGCCAGCAAAAAGGATGCTGGGGGCTTTGGTGACGAGCAGTACTTC.